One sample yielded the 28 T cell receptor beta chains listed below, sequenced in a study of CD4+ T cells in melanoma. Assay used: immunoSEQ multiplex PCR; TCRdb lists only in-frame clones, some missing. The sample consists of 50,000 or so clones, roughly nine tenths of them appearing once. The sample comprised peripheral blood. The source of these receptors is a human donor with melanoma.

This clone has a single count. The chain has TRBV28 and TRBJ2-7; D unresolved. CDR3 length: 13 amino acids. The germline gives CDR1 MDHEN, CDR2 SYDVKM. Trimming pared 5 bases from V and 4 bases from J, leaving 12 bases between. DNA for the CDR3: TGTGCCAGCAGTGGGCATACCCGGTACGAGCAGTACTTC. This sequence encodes CASSGHTRYEQYF. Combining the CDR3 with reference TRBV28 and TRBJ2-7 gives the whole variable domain DVKVTQSSRYLVKRTGEKVFLECVQDMDHENMFWYRQDPGLGLRLIYFSYDVKMKEKGDIPEGYSVSREKKERFSLILESASTNQTSMYLCASSGHTRYEQYFGPGTRLTVT.

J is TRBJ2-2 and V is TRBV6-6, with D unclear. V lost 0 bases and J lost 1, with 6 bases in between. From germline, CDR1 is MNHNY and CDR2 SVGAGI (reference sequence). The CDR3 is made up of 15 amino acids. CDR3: CASSYSPQNTGELFF. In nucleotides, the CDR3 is TGTGCCAGCAGTTACTCCCCGCAGAACACCGGGGAGCTGTTTTTT.

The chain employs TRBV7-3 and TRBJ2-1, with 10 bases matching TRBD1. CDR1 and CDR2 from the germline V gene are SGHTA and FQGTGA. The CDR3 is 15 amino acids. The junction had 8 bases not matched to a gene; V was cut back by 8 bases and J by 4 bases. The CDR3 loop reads CASGKPGQGYNEQFF. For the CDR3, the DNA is TGTGCCAGCGGTAAACCGGGACAGGGGTACAATGAGCAGTTCTTC.

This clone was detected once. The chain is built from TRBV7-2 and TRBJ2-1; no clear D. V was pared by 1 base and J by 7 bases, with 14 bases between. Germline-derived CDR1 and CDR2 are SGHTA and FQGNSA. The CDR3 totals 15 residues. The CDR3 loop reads CASSLVTIRRNEQFF. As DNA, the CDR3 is TGTGCCAGCAGCTTAGTGACGATCCGGAGAAATGAGCAGTTCTTC. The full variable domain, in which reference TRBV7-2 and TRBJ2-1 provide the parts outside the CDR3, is GAGVSQSPSNKVTEKGKDVELRCDPISGHTALYWYRQSLGQGLEFLIYFQGNSAPDKSGLPSDRFSAERTGGSVSTLTIQRTQQEDSAVYLCASSLVTIRRNEQFFGPGTRLTVL.

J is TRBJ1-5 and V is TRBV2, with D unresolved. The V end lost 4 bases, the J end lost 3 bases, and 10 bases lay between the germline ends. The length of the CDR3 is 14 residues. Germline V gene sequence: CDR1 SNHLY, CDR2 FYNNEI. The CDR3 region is CASSAEGVNQPQHF. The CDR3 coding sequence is TGTGCCAGCAGTGCTGAGGGTGTCAATCAGCCCCAGCATTTT.

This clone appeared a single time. In nucleotides, the CDR3 is TGTGCCAGCACCCAAAGTCTGGGGGAGCTGTTTTTT. Its protein product is CASTQSLGELFF. The rearrangement uses TRBV28 and TRBJ2-2; D unresolved. Germline V CDR1 and CDR2: MDHEN, SYDVKM. Trimming took off 7 bases at V and 8 bases at J, with 11 bases between the two ends. This CDR3 contains 12 residues.

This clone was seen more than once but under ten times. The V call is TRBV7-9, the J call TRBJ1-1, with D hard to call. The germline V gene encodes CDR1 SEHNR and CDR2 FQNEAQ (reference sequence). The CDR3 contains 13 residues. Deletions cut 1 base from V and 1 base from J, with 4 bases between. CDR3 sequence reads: CASSLDTNTEAFF. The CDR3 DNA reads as TGTGCCAGCAGCTTAGACACGAACACTGAAGCTTTCTTT.

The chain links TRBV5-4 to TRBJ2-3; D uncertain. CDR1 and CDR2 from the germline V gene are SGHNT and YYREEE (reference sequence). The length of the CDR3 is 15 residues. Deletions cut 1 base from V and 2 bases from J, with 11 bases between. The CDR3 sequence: CASSLKQGPTDTQYF. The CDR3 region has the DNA TGTGCCAGCAGCTTGAAGCAAGGTCCCACAGATACGCAGTATTTT. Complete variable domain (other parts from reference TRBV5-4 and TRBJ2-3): ETGVTQSPTHLIKTRGQQVTLRCSSQSGHNTVSWYQQALGQGPQFIFQYYREEENGRGNFPPRFSGLQFPNYSSELNVNALELDDSALYLCASSLKQGPTDTQYFGPGTRLTVL.

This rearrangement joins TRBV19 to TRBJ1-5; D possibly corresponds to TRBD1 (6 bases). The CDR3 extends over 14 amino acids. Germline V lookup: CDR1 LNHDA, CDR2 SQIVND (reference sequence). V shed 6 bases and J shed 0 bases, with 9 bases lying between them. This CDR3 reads CASRQGYSNQPQHF. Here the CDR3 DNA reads TGTGCCAGTAGACAGGGCTATAGCAATCAGCCCCAGCATTTT.

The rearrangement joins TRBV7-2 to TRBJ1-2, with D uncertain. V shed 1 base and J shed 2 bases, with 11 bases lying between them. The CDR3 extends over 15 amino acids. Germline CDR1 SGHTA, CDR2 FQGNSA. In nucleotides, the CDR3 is TGTGCCAGCAGCTTAGGGGCAGGAGGCAACTATGGCTACACCTTC. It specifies CASSLGAGGNYGYTF.

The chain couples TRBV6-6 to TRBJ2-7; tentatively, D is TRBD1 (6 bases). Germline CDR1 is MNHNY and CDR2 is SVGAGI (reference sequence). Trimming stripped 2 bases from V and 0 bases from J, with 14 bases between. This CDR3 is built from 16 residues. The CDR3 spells CASSYGRTASSYEQYF. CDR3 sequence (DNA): TGTGCCAGCAGTTACGGTAGGACAGCTAGCTCCTACGAGCAGTACTTC.

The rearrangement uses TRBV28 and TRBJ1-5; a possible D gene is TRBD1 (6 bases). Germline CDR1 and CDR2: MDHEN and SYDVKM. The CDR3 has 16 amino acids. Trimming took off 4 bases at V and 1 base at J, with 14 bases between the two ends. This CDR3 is CASSSRPGASNQPQHF. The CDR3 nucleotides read TGTGCCAGCAGTTCCCGCCCAGGGGCCAGCAATCAGCCCCAGCATTTT.

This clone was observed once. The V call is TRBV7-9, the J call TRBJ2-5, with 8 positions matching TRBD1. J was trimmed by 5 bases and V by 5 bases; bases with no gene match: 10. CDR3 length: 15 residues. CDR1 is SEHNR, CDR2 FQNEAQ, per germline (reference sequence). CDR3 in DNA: TGTGCCAGCAGCCGAAATACAGGGGGTGGGGAGACCCAGTACTTC. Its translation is CASSRNTGGGETQYF.

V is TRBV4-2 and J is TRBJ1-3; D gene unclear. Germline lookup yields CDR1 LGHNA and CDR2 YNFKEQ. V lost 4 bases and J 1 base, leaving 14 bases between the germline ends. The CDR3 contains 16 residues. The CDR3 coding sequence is TGTGCCAGCAGCCCGTTTGGAGGTTCGTCTGGAAACACCATATATTTT. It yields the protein CASSPFGGSSGNTIYF.

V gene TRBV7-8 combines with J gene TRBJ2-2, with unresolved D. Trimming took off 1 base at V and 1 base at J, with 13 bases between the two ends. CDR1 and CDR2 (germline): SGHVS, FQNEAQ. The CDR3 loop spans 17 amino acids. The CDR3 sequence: CASSLGSNSWNTGELFF. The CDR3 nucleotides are TGTGCCAGCAGCTTAGGATCTAATTCTTGGAACACCGGGGAGCTGTTTTTT. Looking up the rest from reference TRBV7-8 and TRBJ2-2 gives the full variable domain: GAGVSQSPRYKVAKRGQDVALRCDPISGHVSLFWYQQALGQGPEFLTYFQNEAQLDKSGLPSDRFFAERPEGSVSTLKIQRTQQEDSAVYLCASSLGSNSWNTGELFFGEGSRLTVL.

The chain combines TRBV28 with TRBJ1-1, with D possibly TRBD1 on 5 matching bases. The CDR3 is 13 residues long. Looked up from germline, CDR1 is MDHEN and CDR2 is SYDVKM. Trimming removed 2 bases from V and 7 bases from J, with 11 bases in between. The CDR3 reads CASSLGGSNEAFF. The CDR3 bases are TGTGCCAGCAGTTTAGGGGGGAGTAATGAAGCTTTCTTT.

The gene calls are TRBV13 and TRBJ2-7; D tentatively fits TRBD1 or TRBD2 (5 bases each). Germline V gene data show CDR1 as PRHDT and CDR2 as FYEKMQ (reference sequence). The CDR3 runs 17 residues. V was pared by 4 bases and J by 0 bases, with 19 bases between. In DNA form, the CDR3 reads TGTGCCAGCAGCTCGAACGGCCGGGGCCTTTTCTCCTACGAGCAGTACTTC. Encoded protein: CASSSNGRGLFSYEQYF.

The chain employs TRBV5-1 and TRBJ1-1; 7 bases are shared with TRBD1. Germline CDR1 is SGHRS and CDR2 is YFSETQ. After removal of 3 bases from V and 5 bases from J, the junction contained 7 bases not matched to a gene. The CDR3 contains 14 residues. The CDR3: CASSSYRGGTEAFF. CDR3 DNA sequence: TGCGCCAGCAGCTCTTACAGGGGAGGAACTGAAGCTTTCTTT.

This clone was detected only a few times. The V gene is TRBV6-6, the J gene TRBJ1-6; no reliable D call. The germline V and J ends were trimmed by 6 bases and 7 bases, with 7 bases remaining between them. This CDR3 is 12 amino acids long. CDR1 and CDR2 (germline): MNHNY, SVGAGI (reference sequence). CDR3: CASRDPNSPLHF. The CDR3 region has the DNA TGTGCCAGCAGGGATCCCAATTCACCCCTCCACTTT.

DNA for the CDR3: TGCGCCAGCAGCTTGGGGGGGCCGGGAGATACGCAGTATTTT. It translates to CASSLGGPGDTQYF. The V gene is TRBV5-1, the J gene TRBJ2-3; D is perhaps TRBD1 (6 bases). There are 14 residues in the CDR3. Germline V gene data show CDR1 as SGHRS and CDR2 as YFSETQ. Trimming took off 0 bases at V and 5 bases at J, with 10 bases between the two ends.

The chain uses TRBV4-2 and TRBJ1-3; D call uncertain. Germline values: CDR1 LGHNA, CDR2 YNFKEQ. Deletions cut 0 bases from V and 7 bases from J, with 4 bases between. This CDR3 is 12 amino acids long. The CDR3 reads CASSQEANTIYF. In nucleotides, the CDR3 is TGTGCCAGCAGCCAAGAGGCGAACACCATATATTTT.

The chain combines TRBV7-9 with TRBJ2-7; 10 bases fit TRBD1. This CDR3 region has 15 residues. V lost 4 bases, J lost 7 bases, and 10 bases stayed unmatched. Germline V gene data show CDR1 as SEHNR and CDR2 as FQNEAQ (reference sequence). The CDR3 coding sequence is TGTGCCAGCAGCTCCCCGGGACAGGGGTTTATAGAGCAGTACTTC. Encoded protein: CASSSPGQGFIEQYF.

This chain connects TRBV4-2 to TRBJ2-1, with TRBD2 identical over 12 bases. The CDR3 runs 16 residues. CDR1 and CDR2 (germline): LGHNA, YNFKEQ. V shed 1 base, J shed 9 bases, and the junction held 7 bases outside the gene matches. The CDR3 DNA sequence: TGTGCCAGCAGCCAAGGTCTAGCGGGGGGGAGCGGTGAGCAGTTCTTC. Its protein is CASSQGLAGGSGEQFF.

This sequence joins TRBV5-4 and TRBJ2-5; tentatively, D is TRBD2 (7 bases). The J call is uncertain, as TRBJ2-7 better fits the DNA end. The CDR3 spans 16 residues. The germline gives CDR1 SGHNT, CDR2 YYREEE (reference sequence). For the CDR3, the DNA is TGTGCCAGCAGCTTGGGGAGGGGGGGTAGCTCCTACGAGCAGTACTTC. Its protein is CASSLGRGGSSYEQYF.

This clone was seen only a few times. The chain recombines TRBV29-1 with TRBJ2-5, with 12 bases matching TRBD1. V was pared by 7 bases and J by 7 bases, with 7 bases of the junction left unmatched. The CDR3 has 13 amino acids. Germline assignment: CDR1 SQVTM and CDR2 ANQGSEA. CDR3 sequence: CSGRDRGPATQYF. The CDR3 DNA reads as TGCAGCGGGAGGGACAGGGGGCCTGCGACCCAGTACTTC.

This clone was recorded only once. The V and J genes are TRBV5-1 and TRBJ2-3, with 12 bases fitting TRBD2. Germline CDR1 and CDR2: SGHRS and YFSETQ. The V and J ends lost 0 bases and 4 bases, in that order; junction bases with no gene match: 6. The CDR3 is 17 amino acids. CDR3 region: CASSLALAGGTPDTQYF. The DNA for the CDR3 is TGCGCCAGCAGCTTGGCCCTAGCGGGGGGGACGCCAGATACGCAGTATTTT.

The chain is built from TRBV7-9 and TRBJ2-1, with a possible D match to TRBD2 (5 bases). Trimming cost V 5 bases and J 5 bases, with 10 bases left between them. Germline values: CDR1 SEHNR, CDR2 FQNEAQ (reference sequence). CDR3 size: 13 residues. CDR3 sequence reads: CASSIGLHNEQFF. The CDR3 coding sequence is TGTGCCAGCAGCATCGGACTGCACAATGAGCAGTTCTTC.

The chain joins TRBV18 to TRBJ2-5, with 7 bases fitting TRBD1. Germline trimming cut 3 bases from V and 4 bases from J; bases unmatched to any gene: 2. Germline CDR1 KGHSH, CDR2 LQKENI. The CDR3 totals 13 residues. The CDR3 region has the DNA TGTGCCAGCTCACCTAGACAGGGAGAGACCCAGTACTTC. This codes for CASSPRQGETQYF.